This TCR beta chain was sequenced in a study of regulatory T cells in long-lasting Graves disease. The CDR3 spans 15 residues. V lost 2 bases, J lost 3 bases, and 11 bases lay in between. Germline lookup yields CDR1 KGHSH and CDR2 LQKENI. The time point denotes: persistent/refractory GD, antithyroid drugs over 5 years with positive TRAb. Extracted RNA from PBMCs served as the source of the TCR library. Arm-PCR of CDR3 regions and iRepertoire HTBI primers were used to build TCR beta libraries. One entry per CDR3 protein results from TCRdb running MiXCR on the multiplex PCR reads. The data show roughly 500,000 distinct CDR3 sequences, around 21% seen once.

This chain uses TRBV18 with TRBJ1-5; D uncertain. The material sequenced was peripheral blood mononuclear cells (PBMCs), taken when the disease was refractory, from a patient treated with antithyroid drugs. This clonotype was obtained from a female donor with Graves disease. The CDR3 sequence: CASSPSGVVNQPQHF. The CDR3 DNA is TGTGCCAGCTCACCATCCGGGGTCGTCAATCAGCCCCAGCATTTT.